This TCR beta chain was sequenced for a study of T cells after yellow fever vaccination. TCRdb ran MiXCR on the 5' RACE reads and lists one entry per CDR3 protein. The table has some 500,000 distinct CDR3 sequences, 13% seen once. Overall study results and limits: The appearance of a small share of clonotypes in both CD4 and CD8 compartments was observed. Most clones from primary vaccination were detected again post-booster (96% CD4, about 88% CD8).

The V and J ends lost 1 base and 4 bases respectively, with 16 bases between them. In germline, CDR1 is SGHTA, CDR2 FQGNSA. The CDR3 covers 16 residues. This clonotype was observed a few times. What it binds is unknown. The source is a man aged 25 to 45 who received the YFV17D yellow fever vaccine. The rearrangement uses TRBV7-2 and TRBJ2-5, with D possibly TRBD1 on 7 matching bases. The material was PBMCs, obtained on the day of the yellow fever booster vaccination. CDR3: CASSLGQGGFGETQYF. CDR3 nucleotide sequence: TGTGCCAGCAGCTTAGGACAGGGAGGATTTGGAGAGACCCAGTACTTC.